A selection of T cell receptor beta chains follows, all from one sample in a study of identical twins. One entry per CDR3 protein, called by TCRdb with MiXCR from the 5' RACE reads. Of under 1 million distinct CDR3 sequences in the sample, 12% are singletons; the top ten hold about 1.5%. This sample was shared with a second study, whose subject was yellow fever vaccine responses in identical twins.

The sample comprised PBMCs. The receptor set was obtained from a woman between 18 and 30 years old in good health. CDR3s leave out the opening cysteine and the closing phenylalanine or tryptophan. Part of the rows lack a size; the others show once, few, many or a class for expanded clones.

V: TRBV2
size: NA
J: TRBJ2-5
CDR3: ASTWRFTGQETQY

V: TRBV28
size: few
J: TRBJ2-2
CDR3: ASSLGLRELF

V: TRBV3-1
size: NA
J: TRBJ2-5
CDR3: ASNLKTSGRYETQY

V: TRBV20-1
size: many
J: TRBJ1-5
CDR3: SAKGPDFINQPQH

V: TRBV24-1
size: NA
J: TRBJ1-2
CDR3: ATSDFRSDYGYT

V: TRBV7-6
size: few
J: TRBJ2-2
CDR3: ASSPQGTSFTGELF

V: TRBV24-1
size: few
J: TRBJ2-1
CDR3: ATSIGLVVDEQF

V: TRBV15
size: few
J: TRBJ2-1
CDR3: ATSRDRDRKYNEQF

V: TRBV12-3/TRBV12-4
size: many
J: TRBJ2-1
CDR3: ASSLVGLANEQF

V: TRBV5-1
size: few
J: TRBJ2-3
CDR3: ASRHGTSGSRVTDTQY

V: TRBV24-1
size: few
J: TRBJ2-1
CDR3: ATSDGGGNEQF

V: TRBV19
size: NA
J: TRBJ2-2
CDR3: ASTAPGGAVTGELF

V: TRBV28
size: NA
J: TRBJ2-2
CDR3: ASSSRERDTGELF

V: TRBV6-2/TRBV6-3
size: few
J: TRBJ2-3
CDR3: ASSYGRTSTDTQY

V: TRBV20-1
size: few
J: TRBJ2-1
CDR3: SARDWGGFPNEQF

V: TRBV12-3/TRBV12-4
size: many
J: TRBJ2-6
CDR3: ASSLWRFSGANVLT

V: TRBV7-9
size: NA
J: TRBJ2-6
CDR3: ASSLQGYSGANVLT

V: TRBV13
size: NA
J: TRBJ1-1
CDR3: ASRTIPASNTEAF

V: TRBV15
size: NA
J: TRBJ2-2
CDR3: ATSRGGLAGDTGELF

V: TRBV5-1
size: NA
J: TRBJ2-5
CDR3: ASSLGSSGGQETQY

V: TRBV20-1
size: NA
J: TRBJ2-1
CDR3: SARDLGGRIYNEQF

V: TRBV12-3/TRBV12-4
size: few
J: TRBJ1-2
CDR3: ASSPGVSGYGYT

V: TRBV10-3
size: few
J: TRBJ2-7
CDR3: AISEGVTTYEQY

V: TRBV7-9
size: NA
J: TRBJ2-5
CDR3: ASTPDISSPETQY

V: TRBV4-1
size: many
J: TRBJ2-4
CDR3: ASSQTGTGKNIQY

V: TRBV19
size: NA
J: TRBJ2-6
CDR3: ASSMVLALPSGANVLT

V: TRBV11-2
size: few
J: TRBJ1-6
CDR3: ASSLTGTAYNSPLH

V: TRBV12-3/TRBV12-4
size: NA
J: TRBJ2-1
CDR3: ATVQGNNEQF

V: TRBV28
size: few
J: TRBJ2-7
CDR3: ASNLPTTSGSYEQY

V: TRBV5-1
size: NA
J: TRBJ2-3
CDR3: ASSFAGVVDTQY

V: TRBV5-1
size: many
J: TRBJ1-2
CDR3: ASSLPDTREGYT

V: TRBV7-9
size: NA
J: TRBJ2-2
CDR3: ASSTPRTSSAGELF

V: TRBV3-1
size: few
J: TRBJ2-7
CDR3: ASSQGPTGQY

V: TRBV4-1
size: NA
J: TRBJ2-1
CDR3: ASSQTSGSPSYNEQF

V: TRBV11-2
size: few
J: TRBJ2-2
CDR3: ASSFPGDNGELF

V: TRBV9
size: few
J: TRBJ1-1
CDR3: ASSESPGPGAEAF

V: TRBV12-3/TRBV12-4
size: many
J: TRBJ2-1
CDR3: ASSQLAGPFYNEQF

V: TRBV12-3/TRBV12-4
size: many
J: TRBJ2-1
CDR3: ASSFGGYSYNEQF

V: TRBV9
size: few
J: TRBJ2-6
CDR3: ASSVFGGANVLT

V: TRBV11-2
size: many
J: TRBJ2-2
CDR3: ASPTSGYTGELF

V: TRBV14
size: NA
J: TRBJ2-5
CDR3: ASSLRWRGSTKETQY

V: TRBV15
size: few
J: TRBJ2-3
CDR3: ATSRDHRGTDTQY

V: TRBV12-3/TRBV12-4
size: many
J: TRBJ1-1
CDR3: ASTEMNTEAF